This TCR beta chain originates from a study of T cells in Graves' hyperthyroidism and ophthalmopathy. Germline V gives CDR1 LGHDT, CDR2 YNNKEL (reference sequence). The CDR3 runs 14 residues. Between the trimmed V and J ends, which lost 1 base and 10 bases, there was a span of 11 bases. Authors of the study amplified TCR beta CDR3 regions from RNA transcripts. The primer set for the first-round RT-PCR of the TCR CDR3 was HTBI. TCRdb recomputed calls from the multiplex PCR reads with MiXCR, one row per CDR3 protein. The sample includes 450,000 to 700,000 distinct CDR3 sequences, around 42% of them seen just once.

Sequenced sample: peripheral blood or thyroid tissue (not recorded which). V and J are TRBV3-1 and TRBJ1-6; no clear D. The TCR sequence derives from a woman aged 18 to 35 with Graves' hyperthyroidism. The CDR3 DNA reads TGTGCCAGCAGCCAAGGGGGTGGTCGATCACCCCTCCACTTT. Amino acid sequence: CASSQGGGRSPLHF.